The 6 T cell receptor beta chains presented below share a single source sample, sequenced in a study of vaccination and CD4 T cells after COVID-19. The Oncomine TCR Beta short-read assay was applied to DNA of cultured CD4+ T cells. TCRdb used MiXCR to reprocess the PCR reads, holding one entry per CDR3 protein. This table holds 6,000 to 9,500 distinct CDR3 sequences, 53% found once. Treatment: roughly 10-day PBMC culture with coronavirus spike peptide pools or control peptides (ViraFEST assay). Unexposed donor CD4+ T cells predated the COVID-19 pandemic, collected 2011-2018. Their specific antigens are unknown. Sequencing was done on a sample of CD4+ T cells from blood, cultured in vitro. The receptors were gathered from a human donor in good health.

The J gene is TRBJ2-3, the V gene TRBV7-2; D gene unclear. The CDR3 sequence is 13 residues long. Germline loops: CDR1 SGHTA, CDR2 FQGNSA. V shed 2 bases and J shed 2 bases, with 5 bases lying between them. CDR3 bases: TGTGCCAGCAGCTTAATCCTCACAGATACGCAGTATTTT. Protein: CASSLILTDTQYF.

V is TRBV7-9 and J is TRBJ2-2; TRBD2 agrees at 11 bases. The trim removed 5 bases at V and 2 bases at J, leaving 7 bases unmatched. The germline gives CDR1 SEHNR, CDR2 FQNEAQ (reference sequence). The CDR3 totals 17 residues. As DNA, the CDR3 is TGTGCCAGCAGCACCCCGACTAGCGGGGTTAACACCGGGGAGCTGTTTTTT. This translates into CASSTPTSGVNTGELFF.

V gene TRBV12-3 or TRBV12-4 combines with J gene TRBJ2-7; D may correspond to TRBD1 or TRBD2 (6 bases each). Deletions cut 6 bases from V and 0 bases from J, with 15 bases between. CDR3 length: 15 amino acids. The CDR3 coding sequence is TGTGCCAGCAGCCTGCCGGGGGCCAACTCCTACGAGCAGTACTTC. This codes for CASSLPGANSYEQYF.

CDR3 coding DNA: TGTGCCAGCAGCCCCCGGACAGGGGATTCACCCCTCCACTTT. Residues: CASSPRTGDSPLHF. The rearrangement uses TRBV7-9 and TRBJ1-6; 9 nucleotides line up with TRBD1. The V and J ends lost 5 bases and 8 bases, in that order; junction bases with no gene match: 4. The germline V gene encodes CDR1 SEHNR and CDR2 FQNEAQ (reference sequence). This CDR3 has 14 amino acids. The full variable domain, rest sourced from reference TRBV7-9 and TRBJ1-6, is DTGVSQNPRHKITKRGQNVTFRCDPISEHNRLYWYRQTLGQGPEFLTYFQNEAQLEKSRLLSDRFSAERPKGSFSTLEIQRTEQGDSAMYLCASSPRTGDSPLHFGNGTRLTVT.

This clonotype came up a few times. The J gene is TRBJ2-7, the V gene TRBV20-1, with D tentatively TRBD1 (6 bases). CDR3 length: 16 amino acids. Per germline, CDR1 DFQATT and CDR2 SNEGSKA (reference sequence). Deletions cut 0 bases from V and 1 base from J, with 16 bases between. CDR3 protein: CSARDLGGKRSYEQYF. CDR3 nucleotide sequence: TGCAGTGCTAGAGATTTAGGGGGAAAAAGGTCCTACGAGCAGTACTTC.

In its sample, this clonotype was seen once. This rearrangement joins TRBV19 to TRBJ1-5; D might be TRBD1 (6 bases). CDR1 is LNHDA, CDR2 SQIVND, per germline (reference sequence). V gave up 7 bases and J gave up 4 bases, with 23 bases separating them. The CDR3 is made up of 17 amino acids. The CDR3 region is CASTPFSMNRVNQPQHF. The CDR3 coding sequence is TGTGCCAGTACCCCATTTAGTATGAACAGGGTAAATCAGCCCCAGCATTTT.